The 2 T cell receptor beta chains reported below all come from one sample, sequenced in a study of blood T cell repertoires in COVID-19. The assay was immunoSEQ multiplex PCR, and TCRdb's table has in-frame clones only and misses some. The sample lists 130,000 to 150,000 clones; 76% were seen once. Sequences were obtained from peripheral blood. Receptor source: a man aged 55 to 70 with acute or convalescent COVID-19.

This sequence joins TRBV20-1 and TRBJ2-1, with D maybe TRBD1 (7 bases). This CDR3 comprises 13 residues. Looked up from germline, CDR1 is DFQATT and CDR2 is SNEGSKA (reference sequence). V lost 3 bases and J 8 bases, leaving 14 bases between the germline ends. The CDR3 protein is CSASFQGGHEQFF. DNA for the CDR3: TGCAGTGCTAGTTTCCAGGGGGGCCATGAGCAGTTCTTC.

This chain uses TRBV24-1 with TRBJ1-2; 7 bases match TRBD1. Trimming took 3 bases from V and 7 from J; bases not matched to a gene: 13. CDR1 is KGHDR and CDR2 is SFDVKD in the germline V gene. The CDR3 is 16 amino acids. This chain's CDR3 is CATSDHPRQGGGGYTF. Here the CDR3 DNA reads TGTGCCACCAGTGATCACCCGCGGCAGGGGGGAGGTGGCTACACCTTC.